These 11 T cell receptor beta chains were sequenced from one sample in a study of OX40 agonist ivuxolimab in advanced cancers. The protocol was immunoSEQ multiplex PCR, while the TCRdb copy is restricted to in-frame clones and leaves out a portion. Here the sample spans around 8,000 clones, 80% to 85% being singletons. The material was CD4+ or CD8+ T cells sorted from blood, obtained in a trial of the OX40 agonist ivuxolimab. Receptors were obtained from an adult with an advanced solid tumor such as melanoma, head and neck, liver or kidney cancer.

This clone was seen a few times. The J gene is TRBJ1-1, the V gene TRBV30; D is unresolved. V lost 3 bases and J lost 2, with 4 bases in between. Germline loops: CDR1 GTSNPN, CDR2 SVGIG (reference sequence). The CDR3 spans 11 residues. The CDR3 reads CAWRYNTEAFF. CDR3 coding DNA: TGTGCCTGGAGGTACAACACTGAAGCTTTCTTT.

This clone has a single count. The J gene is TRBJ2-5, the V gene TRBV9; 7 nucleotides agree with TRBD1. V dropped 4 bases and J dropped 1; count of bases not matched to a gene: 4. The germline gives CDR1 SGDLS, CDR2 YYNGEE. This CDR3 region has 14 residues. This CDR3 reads CASSPWTGQETQYF. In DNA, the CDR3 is TGTGCCAGCAGCCCGTGGACAGGCCAAGAGACCCAGTACTTC.

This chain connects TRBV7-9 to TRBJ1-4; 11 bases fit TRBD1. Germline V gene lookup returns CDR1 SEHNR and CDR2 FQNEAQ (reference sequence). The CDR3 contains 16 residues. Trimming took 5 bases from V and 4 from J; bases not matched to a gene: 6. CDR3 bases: TGTGCCAGCAGCCACAGGGGACAGGGGGGTAATGAAAAACTGTTTTTT. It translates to CASSHRGQGGNEKLFF. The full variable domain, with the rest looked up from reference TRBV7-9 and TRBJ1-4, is DTGVSQNPRHKITKRGQNVTFRCDPISEHNRLYWYRQTLGQGPEFLTYFQNEAQLEKSRLLSDRFSAERPKGSFSTLEIQRTEQGDSAMYLCASSHRGQGGNEKLFFGSGTQLSVL.

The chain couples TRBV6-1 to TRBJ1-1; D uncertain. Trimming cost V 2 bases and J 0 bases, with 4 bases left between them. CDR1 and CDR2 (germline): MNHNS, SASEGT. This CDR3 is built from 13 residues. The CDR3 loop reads CASSELLNTEAFF. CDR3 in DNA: TGTGCCAGCAGTGAACTCTTGAACACTGAAGCTTTCTTT.

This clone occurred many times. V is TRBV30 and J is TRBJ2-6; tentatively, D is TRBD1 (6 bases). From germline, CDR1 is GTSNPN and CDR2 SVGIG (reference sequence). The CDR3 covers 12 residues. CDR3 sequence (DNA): TGTGCTGAGGGGGCTGGGGCCAACGTCCTGACTTTC. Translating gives CAEGAGANVLTF.

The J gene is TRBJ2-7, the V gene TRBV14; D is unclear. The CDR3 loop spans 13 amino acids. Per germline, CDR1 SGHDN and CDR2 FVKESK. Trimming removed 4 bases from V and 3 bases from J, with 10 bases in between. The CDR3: CASSPEIHYEQYF. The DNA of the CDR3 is TGTGCCAGCAGCCCTGAGATCCACTACGAGCAGTACTTC.

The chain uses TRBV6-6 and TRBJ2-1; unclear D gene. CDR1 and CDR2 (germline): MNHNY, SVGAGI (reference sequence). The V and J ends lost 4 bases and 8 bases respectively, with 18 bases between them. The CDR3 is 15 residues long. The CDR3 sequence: CASSSLAWGRDEQFF. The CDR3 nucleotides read TGTGCCAGCAGTTCCCTGGCTTGGGGTCGAGATGAGCAGTTCTTC.

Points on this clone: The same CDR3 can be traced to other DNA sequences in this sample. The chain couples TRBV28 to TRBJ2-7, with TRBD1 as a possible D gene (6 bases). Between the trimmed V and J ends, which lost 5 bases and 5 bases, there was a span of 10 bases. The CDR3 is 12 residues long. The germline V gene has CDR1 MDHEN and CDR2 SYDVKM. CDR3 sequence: CASSQGGNEQYF. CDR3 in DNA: TGTGCCAGCAGTCAAGGGGGAAACGAGCAGTACTTC.

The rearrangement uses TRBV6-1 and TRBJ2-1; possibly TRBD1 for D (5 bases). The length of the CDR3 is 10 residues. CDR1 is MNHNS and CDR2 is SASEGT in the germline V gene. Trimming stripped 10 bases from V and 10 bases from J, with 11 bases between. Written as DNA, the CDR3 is TGTGCCATAGGGGTGGGGGAGCAGTTCTTC. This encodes CAIGVGEQFF.

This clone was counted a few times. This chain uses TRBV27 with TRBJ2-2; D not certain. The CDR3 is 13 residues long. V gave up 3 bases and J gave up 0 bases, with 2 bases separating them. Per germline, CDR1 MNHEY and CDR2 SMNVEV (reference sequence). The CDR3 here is CASSFPNTGELFF. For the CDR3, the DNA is TGTGCCAGCAGTTTCCCGAACACCGGGGAGCTGTTTTTT.

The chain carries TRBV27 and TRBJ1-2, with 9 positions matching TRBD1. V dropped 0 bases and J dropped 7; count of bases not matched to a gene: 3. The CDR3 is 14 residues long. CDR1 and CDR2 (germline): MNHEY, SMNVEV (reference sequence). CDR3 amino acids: CASSLSGTGSGYTF. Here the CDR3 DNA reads TGTGCCAGCAGTTTATCCGGGACAGGGTCTGGCTACACCTTC.